A selection of T cell receptor beta chains follows, all from one sample in a study of blood T cell repertoires in COVID-19. Generated by immunoSEQ multiplex PCR, the TCRdb table keeps only in-frame clones and is missing some. This sample yields 250,000 to 350,000 clones, of which roughly 87% are seen a single time; approximately 9% belongs to the top ten. The sequenced material came from PBMCs or T cells enriched from blood (not recorded which). Every receptor here comes from a woman between 18 and 29 years old who had recovered from COVID-19. Each CDR3 is given with its conserved first and last residue. The D gene is left open where the match is weak. Clone size is stated in some rows and not others, as once, few, many or a class when expanded.

clone_size j_call cdr3_length v_call d_call cdr3_aa cdr3_nt
. TRBJ1-2 16 TRBV19 . CASSTRQEIPHYGYTF TGTGCCAGTAGTACAAGACAGGAAATCCCCCATTATGGCTACACCTTC
. TRBJ2-2 15 TRBV7-8 TRBD2 CASSPRLAATGELFF TGTGCCAGCAGCCCCCGACTAGCGGCGACCGGGGAGCTGTTTTTT
. TRBJ2-1 20 TRBV28 . CASSSALFPLRYIGQYEQFF TGTGCCAGCAGTTCTGCTCTTTTTCCCCTAAGGTATATAGGACAATATGAGCAGTTCTTC
. TRBJ1-2 16 TRBV3-1/TRBV3-2 . CASSQDPGQGRWGYTF TGTGCCAGCAGCCAAGACCCCGGCCAGGGGCGTTGGGGCTACACCTTC
few TRBJ2-1 14 TRBV7-2 TRBD2 CASSLLAGELGQFF TGTGCCAGCAGCTTACTAGCGGGCGAATTGGGGCAGTTCTTC
. TRBJ1-1 13 TRBV7-2 . CASSLTTNTEAFF TGTGCCAGCAGCTTAACTACGAACACTGAAGCTTTCTTT
. TRBJ1-5 15 TRBV28 . CASSFQQGTDQPQHF TGTGCCAGCAGTTTCCAACAGGGCACGGATCAGCCCCAGCATTTT
. TRBJ1-5 15 TRBV7-2 TRBD1 CASSSRGPGDQPQHF TGTGCCAGCAGCTCCAGGGGGCCAGGTGATCAGCCCCAGCATTTT
. TRBJ2-4 14 TRBV7-9 TRBD2 CASSLASGTHIQYF TGTGCCAGCAGCTTAGCTAGCGGGACTCACATTCAGTACTTC
. TRBJ1-5 17 TRBV19 . CATQEMGGAGGNQPQHF TGTGCCACCCAAGAAATGGGGGGAGCGGGTGGCAATCAGCCCCAGCATTTT
. TRBJ2-1 14 TRBV5-8 . CASSFMANYNEQFF TGTGCCAGCAGCTTTATGGCCAACTACAATGAGCAGTTCTTC
few TRBJ1-1 15 TRBV5-1 TRBD1 CASSTAGTANTEAFF TGCGCCAGCAGCACCGCCGGGACAGCGAACACTGAAGCTTTCTTT
. TRBJ1-2 13 TRBV11-2 TRBD1 CASSSDRGYGYTF TGTGCCAGCAGCTCGGACAGGGGGTATGGCTACACCTTC
once TRBJ2-3 18 TRBV5-1 TRBD2 CASSVSSGGVPSTDTQYF TGCGCCAGCAGCGTCTCAAGCGGGGGGGTACCTAGCACAGATACGCAGTATTTT
. TRBJ1-2 13 TRBV6-1 TRBD1 CASSEEGGIRDTF TGTGCCAGCAGTGAAGAAGGGGGCATCCGGGACACCTTC
once TRBJ1-6 15 TRBV6-5 . CASGGALSYNSPLHF TGTGCCAGCGGGGGGGCCCTCTCCTATAATTCACCCCTCCACTTT
. TRBJ2-5 13 TRBV6-5 . CASSFGGRETQYF TGTGCCAGCAGTTTCGGGGGGCGGGAGACCCAGTACTTC
. TRBJ2-3 16 TRBV7-2 TRBD1 CASSLQGRGYTDTQYF TGTGCCAGCAGCTTACAGGGCAGGGGGTACACAGATACGCAGTATTTT
. TRBJ2-5 15 TRBV11-2 . CASSLVGHRQETQYF TGTGCCAGCAGCTTAGTCGGCCACAGACAAGAGACCCAGTACTTC